This TCR beta chain comes out of a study of cytomegalovirus exposure and HLA in healthy donors. General observations from the study: Clonal expansion was found to be greater in HLA-associated TCR beta chains than in equally common others in a later analysis.

The V end lost 7 bases, the J end lost 1 base, and 10 bases lay between the germline ends. The CDR3 spans 13 residues. CDR1 and CDR2 (germline): MNHEY, SVGAGI. Primers: 60 Vbeta forward and 13 Jbeta reverse. TCRdb keeps only in-frame clones here, not all; method: immunoSEQ multiplex PCR. The sample lists roughly 150,000 clones, about 80% occurring once. A word on this clone: The antigen is undetermined.

The specimen was PBMCs. The chain links TRBV6-5 to TRBJ1-1, with D perhaps TRBD1 (5 bases). The receptor comes from a woman between 40 and 55 years old in good health and CMV-seronegative. This CDR3 reads CASKTGGNTEAFF. Here the CDR3 DNA reads TGTGCCAGCAAAACAGGCGGGAACACTGAAGCTTTCTTT.